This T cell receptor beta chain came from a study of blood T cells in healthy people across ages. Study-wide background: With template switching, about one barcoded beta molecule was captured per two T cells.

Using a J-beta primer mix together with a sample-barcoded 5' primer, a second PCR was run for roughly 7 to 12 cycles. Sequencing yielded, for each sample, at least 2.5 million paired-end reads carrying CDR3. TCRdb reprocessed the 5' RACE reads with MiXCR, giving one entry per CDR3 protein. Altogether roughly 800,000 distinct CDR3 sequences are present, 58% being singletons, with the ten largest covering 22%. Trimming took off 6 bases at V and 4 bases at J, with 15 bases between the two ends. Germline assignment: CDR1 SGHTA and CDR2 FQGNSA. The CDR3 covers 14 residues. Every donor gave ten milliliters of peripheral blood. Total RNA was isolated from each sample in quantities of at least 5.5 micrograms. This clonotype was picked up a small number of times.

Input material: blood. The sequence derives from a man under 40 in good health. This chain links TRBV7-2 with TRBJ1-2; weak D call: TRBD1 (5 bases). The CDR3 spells CASRPPGGSYGYTF. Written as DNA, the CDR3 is TGTGCCAGCAGACCCCCCGGGGGTTCCTATGGCTACACCTTC.